The 2 T cell receptor beta chains in this list originate from one sample, sequenced in a study of PD-1 blockade in classical Hodgkin lymphoma. The method was immunoSEQ multiplex PCR; TCRdb's version includes in-frame clones alone and lacks a portion of them. The table lists about 26,000 clones, 86% of them singletons, with around 2.5% in the top ten. All the patients suffered relapse after autologous stem cell transplantation, and brentuximab vedotin exposure differed. The sequencing here drew on peripheral blood mononuclear cells (PBMCs), taken at baseline. The receptors derive from a human donor with classical Hodgkin lymphoma.

The chain uses TRBV9 and TRBJ1-3; D gene uncertain. The CDR3 length is 13 residues. The germline V gene encodes CDR1 SGDLS and CDR2 YYNGEE. V lost 2 bases to trimming and J lost 0 bases, with 3 bases between them. The CDR3 region is CASSVASGNTIYF. CDR3 sequence (DNA): TGTGCCAGCAGCGTCGCCTCTGGAAACACCATATATTTT.

This clone was seen a few times. The V call is TRBV2, the J call TRBJ1-2, with D perhaps TRBD1 (5 bases). This CDR3 region has 13 residues. V shed 1 base and J shed 8 bases, with 11 bases lying between them. CDR1 and CDR2 from the germline V gene are SNHLY and FYNNEI. Here the CDR3 DNA reads TGTGCCAGCAGTGAAGATACAGGCGGGGGCTACACCTTC. As protein: CASSEDTGGGYTF.